This TCR beta chain derives from a study of OX40 agonist ivuxolimab in advanced cancers. The wider study: Ivuxolimab, an agonistic anti-OX40 (CD134) antibody, was given to patients. Overall study results and limits: CD8+ T cells were the subset that, on average, had more expanded clones than CD4+.

As concerns this clone: Its target is not known.

Germline CDR1 is MNHGY and CDR2 is SVAAGI. This CDR3 contains 15 residues. V lost 3 bases to trimming and J lost 4 bases, with 16 bases between them. Sequenced by immunoSEQ multiplex PCR; TCRdb stores in-frame clones only, minus some. This table has roughly 23,000 clones, roughly 84% appearing once. This TCR came from an adult with an advanced solid tumor such as melanoma, head and neck, liver or kidney cancer. The sequencing used CD4+ or CD8+ T cells sorted from blood, collected in a trial of the OX40 agonist ivuxolimab. This rearrangement joins TRBV6-9 to TRBJ2-7; D is undetermined. The CDR3 DNA reads as TGTGCCAGCAGTTACGGTTGGGGATTCCAGTACGAGCAGTACTTC. Translating it yields CASSYGWGFQYEQYF.